This TCR beta chain was sequenced during a study of blood T cell repertoires in COVID-19. Assay used: immunoSEQ multiplex PCR; TCRdb lists only in-frame clones, some missing. The sample records about 240,000 clones, roughly 87% being singletons. Trimming removed 0 bases from V and 6 bases from J, with 15 bases in between. The CDR3 is 16 amino acids. Germline V gene lookup returns CDR1 GTSNPN and CDR2 SVGIG (reference sequence). Material: peripheral blood. The receptor's source is a man aged 55-75 years who had recovered from COVID-19. V is TRBV30 and J is TRBJ1-6, with unresolved D. This CDR3 reads CAWSVYIRSRNSPLHF. The CDR3 bases are TGTGCCTGGAGTGTTTACATACGGAGCCGTAATTCACCCCTCCACTTT.